Shown below are 20 T cell receptor beta chains from a single sample sequenced in a study of cytomegalovirus exposure and HLA in healthy donors. Sequencing was performed with immunoSEQ multiplex PCR; in TCRdb, only in-frame clones are kept and a portion is missing. The repertoire includes approximately 220,000 clones, about 90% of them detected once, and approximately 0.99% sits in the top ten. The sample consisted of PBMCs. These receptors were taken from a young woman in good health and CMV-seronegative.

The chain is built from TRBV7-3 and TRBJ2-1, with 13 bases aligning to TRBD2. V was pared by 5 bases and J by 7 bases, with 11 bases of the junction left unmatched. The CDR3 runs to 17 residues. Per the germline V gene, CDR1 is SGHTA and CDR2 is FQGTGA. This chain's CDR3 is CASSPIRLAGGPNEQFF. CDR3 bases: TGTGCCAGCAGCCCAATCAGACTAGCGGGAGGCCCTAATGAGCAGTTCTTC.

The J gene is TRBJ1-3, the V gene TRBV7-9; D uncertain. The CDR3 has 17 amino acids. The germline V gene encodes CDR1 SEHNR and CDR2 FQNEAQ (reference sequence). V shed 4 bases and J shed 0 bases, with 16 bases lying between them. CDR3 loop: CASSSLASESSGNTIYF. In nucleotides, the CDR3 is TGTGCCAGCAGCTCCCTCGCTTCGGAGAGCTCTGGAAACACCATATATTTT.

This sequence joins TRBV11-1 and TRBJ1-1; 7 bases map to TRBD1. This CDR3 is built from 13 residues. Trimming removed 5 bases from V and 8 bases from J; junction bases left unmatched: 8. Germline values: CDR1 SGHAT, CDR2 FQDESV (reference sequence). Here the CDR3 reads CASSEDRPQEAFF. The CDR3 nucleotides read TGTGCCAGCAGCGAGGACAGGCCTCAAGAAGCTTTCTTT.

The chain recombines TRBV5-6 with TRBJ2-1, with 14 positions matching TRBD2. This CDR3 has 18 residues. Germline V gene sequence: CDR1 SGHDT, CDR2 YYEEEE. The trim removed 3 bases at V and 4 bases at J, leaving 9 bases unmatched. The CDR3 sequence: CASSSLGRLAGGYNEQFF. The CDR3 coding sequence is TGTGCCAGCAGCTCCCTGGGAAGACTAGCGGGAGGGTACAATGAGCAGTTCTTC.

V gene TRBV28 combines with J gene TRBJ1-5; D uncertain. The CDR3 extends over 12 amino acids. Germline assignment: CDR1 MDHEN and CDR2 SYDVKM. V dropped 6 bases and J dropped 4 bases, with 7 bases sitting between them. CDR3 loop: CASSLDNQPQHF. The CDR3 DNA reads TGTGCCAGCAGCCTAGATAATCAGCCCCAGCATTTT.

This chain uses TRBV18 with TRBJ1-4; TRBD1 might be the D (6 bases). The germline CDR1 and CDR2 sequences are KGHSH and LQKENI. The CDR3 runs 17 residues. Trimming took 2 bases from V and 10 from J, leaving 23 bases between them. This CDR3 is CASSPDNANRALGKLFF. CDR3 bases: TGTGCCAGCTCACCAGATAACGCTAACAGGGCTTTAGGAAAACTGTTTTTT.

The rearrangement uses TRBV29-1 and TRBJ1-2, with D possibly being TRBD1 (6 bases). With 6 bases removed from V and 5 bases from J, the gap between germline ends came to 22 bases. Germline values: CDR1 SQVTM, CDR2 ANQGSEA. CDR3 size: 15 residues. CDR3 sequence: CSVLQGIDLSYGYTF. CDR3 DNA: TGCAGCGTGCTTCAGGGGATCGATCTATCGTATGGCTACACCTTC.

The gene calls are TRBV15 and TRBJ1-5; 7 bases line up with TRBD1. This CDR3 contains 17 residues. Germline V gene sequence: CDR1 LNHNV, CDR2 YYDKDF (reference sequence). V was pared by 5 bases and J by 5 bases, with 15 bases of the junction left unmatched. Here the CDR3 reads CATSLSPDREWYQPQHF. CDR3 bases: TGTGCCACCAGCCTTTCCCCTGACAGGGAATGGTATCAGCCCCAGCATTTT.

The chain links TRBV6-5 to TRBJ2-5; D might be TRBD2 (5 bases). Trimming took off 5 bases at V and 5 bases at J, with 12 bases between the two ends. The CDR3 totals 13 residues. The V gene's germline CDR1 is MNHEY and CDR2 SVGAGI. The CDR3 nucleotides read TGTGCCAGCAGTGAGCGGATGGGCGAGACCCAGTACTTC. This codes for CASSERMGETQYF.

This chain's CDR3 is CASSVNLDSRANVLTF. The CDR3 nucleotides read TGTGCCAGCTCAGTGAACCTGGACAGTCGGGCCAACGTCCTGACTTTC. The rearrangement joins TRBV18 to TRBJ2-6, with D perhaps TRBD1 (6 bases). The CDR3 loop spans 16 amino acids. Germline CDR1 reads KGHSH; CDR2 reads LQKENI. V was pared by 5 bases and J by 5 bases, with 16 bases between.

The genes are TRBV27 and TRBJ1-4, with D possibly TRBD1 on 5 matching bases. This CDR3 has 19 amino acids. Germline values: CDR1 MNHEY, CDR2 SMNVEV (reference sequence). Trimming stripped 6 bases from V and 4 bases from J, with 27 bases between. The CDR3 sequence: CASSQDMEQGEVGNEKLFF. The CDR3 coding sequence is TGTGCCAGCAGCCAAGACATGGAACAAGGGGAGGTTGGTAATGAAAAACTGTTTTTT.

CDR3 bases: TGTGCCTGGGGAGCGGGAGAAGAGACCCAGTACTTC. It codes for CAWGAGEETQYF. V gene TRBV30 combines with J gene TRBJ2-5; 8 bases fit TRBD2. Germline CDR1 GTSNPN, CDR2 SVGIG (reference sequence). The trim removed 5 bases at V and 3 bases at J, leaving 2 bases unmatched. CDR3 length equals 12 residues.

The chain couples TRBV2 to TRBJ2-1; perhaps TRBD2 as D (6 bases). The CDR3 totals 15 residues. CDR1 and CDR2 (germline): SNHLY, FYNNEI. V gave up 3 bases and J gave up 7 bases, with 16 bases separating them. CDR3 protein: CASSDPGLLQNEQFF. DNA of the CDR3: TGTGCCAGCAGTGATCCGGGACTCCTGCAGAATGAGCAGTTCTTC.

For the CDR3, the DNA is TGTGCCAGCAGTTTATATGCAGGGGTCTACGAGCAGTACTTC. Residues: CASSLYAGVYEQYF. The J gene is TRBJ2-7, the V gene TRBV27, with D possibly matching TRBD1 (6 bases). Trimming took 1 base from V and 3 from J, leaving 10 bases between them. CDR1 is MNHEY and CDR2 is SMNVEV in the germline V gene (reference sequence). This CDR3 spans 14 amino acids.

V usage is TRBV28 and J usage is TRBJ1-3, with D unresolved. The germline V and J ends were trimmed by 6 bases and 0 bases, with 9 bases remaining between them. CDR1 is MDHEN, CDR2 SYDVKM, per germline. The CDR3 is 14 residues long. CDR3 sequence (DNA): TGTGCCAGCAGCGCACTTAGCTCTGGAAACACCATATATTTT. Amino acids: CASSALSSGNTIYF.

The chain has TRBV19 and TRBJ1-6, with TRBD1 matching 9 bases. The CDR3 sequence is 18 residues long. CDR1 is LNHDA and CDR2 is SQIVND in the germline V gene (reference sequence). Trimming at V came to 6 bases and at J to 0 bases, leaving 9 bases not matched to a gene. In DNA form, the CDR3 reads TGTGCCAGTAGGGAGGACAGGGGACTAAGCTCCTATAATTCACCCCTCCACTTT. Protein: CASREDRGLSSYNSPLHF.

The DNA of the CDR3 is TGTGCCAGCAGTTTAGGTACTCGCAGGGGGGCCGAGCAGTACTTC. Its translation: CASSLGTRRGAEQYF. The chain links TRBV27 to TRBJ2-7; maybe TRBD1 (7 bases). Trimming stripped 2 bases from V and 6 bases from J, with 17 bases between. This CDR3 is 15 amino acids long. CDR1 is MNHEY and CDR2 is SMNVEV in the germline V gene (reference sequence).

The V call is TRBV6-5, the J call TRBJ1-2; D remains ambiguous. Germline CDR1 is MNHEY and CDR2 is SVGAGI. The ends were cut back, 0 bases at V and 2 bases at J, with 10 bases in the middle. CDR3 length: 15 amino acids. CDR3 loop: CASSYSRGANYGYTF. The CDR3 region has the DNA TGTGCCAGCAGTTACTCGCGGGGTGCAAACTATGGCTACACCTTC.

The rearrangement joins TRBV6-1 to TRBJ2-5, with D possibly being TRBD1 (5 bases). Between the trimmed V and J ends, which lost 4 bases and 3 bases, there was a span of 9 bases. Germline-derived CDR1 and CDR2 are MNHNS and SASEGT. There are 13 residues in the CDR3. The CDR3 DNA reads as TGTGCCAGCAGTGGACAGTCAAAAGAGACCCAGTACTTC. Amino acid sequence: CASSGQSKETQYF.

The chain employs TRBV7-9 and TRBJ2-1; weak D call: TRBD2 (6 bases). Trimming pared 1 base from V and 1 base from J, leaving 14 bases between. Germline V gene sequence: CDR1 SEHNR, CDR2 FQNEAQ (reference sequence). This CDR3 has 17 amino acids. In DNA, the CDR3 is TGTGCCAGCAGCTTAGTGGGGGATAGCGGATCCTACAATGAGCAGTTCTTC. Protein sequence: CASSLVGDSGSYNEQFF.